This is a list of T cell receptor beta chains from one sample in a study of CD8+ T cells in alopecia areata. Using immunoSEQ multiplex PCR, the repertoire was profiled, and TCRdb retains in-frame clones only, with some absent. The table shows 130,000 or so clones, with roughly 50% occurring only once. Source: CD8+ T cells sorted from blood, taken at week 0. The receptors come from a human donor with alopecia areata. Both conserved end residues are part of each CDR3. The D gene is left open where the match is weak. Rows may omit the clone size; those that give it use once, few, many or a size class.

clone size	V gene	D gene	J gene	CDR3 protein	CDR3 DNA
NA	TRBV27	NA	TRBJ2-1	CASSLARDHLLTGSYNEQFF	TGTGCCAGCAGTTTAGCCCGCGACCACCTACTGACAGGTTCCTACAATGAGCAGTTCTTC
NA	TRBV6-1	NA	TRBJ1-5	CASSVPGWTQPQHF	TGTGCCAGCAGTGTTCCAGGGTGGACTCAGCCCCAGCATTTT
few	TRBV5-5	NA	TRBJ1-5	CASSLDPYSNQPQHF	TGTGCCAGCAGCTTGGACCCGTATAGCAATCAGCCCCAGCATTTT
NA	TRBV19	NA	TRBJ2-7	CASSSAQLSYEQYF	TGTGCCAGTAGCTCGGCTCAACTATCCTACGAGCAGTACTTC
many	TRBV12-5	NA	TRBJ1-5	CASGSTGAGDQPQHF	TGTGCTAGTGGTTCCACGGGGGCAGGGGATCAGCCCCAGCATTTT
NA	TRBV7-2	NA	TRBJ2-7	CASSEGGGDSYEQYF	TGTGCCAGCAGCGAAGGGGGTGGTGACTCCTACGAGCAGTACTTC
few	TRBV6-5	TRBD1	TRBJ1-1	CASSTQGGVTEAFF	TGTGCCAGCAGTACCCAGGGGGGGGTCACTGAAGCTTTCTTT
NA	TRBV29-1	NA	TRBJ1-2	CSVESGGQYGYTF	TGCAGCGTTGAAAGTGGGGGTCAGTATGGCTACACCTTC
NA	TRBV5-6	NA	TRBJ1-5	CASSLGMQGDQPQHF	TGTGCCAGCAGCTTGGGCATGCAGGGAGATCAGCCCCAGCATTTT
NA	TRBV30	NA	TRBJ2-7	CAWSLPFGTEVSYEQYF	TGTGCCTGGAGCCTTCCCTTCGGGACTGAAGTTTCCTACGAGCAGTACTTC
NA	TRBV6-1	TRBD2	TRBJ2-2	CASSGLAGGPGELFF	TGTGCCAGCAGTGGACTAGCGGGGGGGCCCGGGGAGCTGTTTTTT
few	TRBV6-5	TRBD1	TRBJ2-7	CASSYQTGPAYEQYF	TGTGCCAGCAGTTACCAGACAGGGCCCGCATACGAGCAGTACTTC
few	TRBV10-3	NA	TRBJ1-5	CAISDQARQPQHF	TGTGCCATCAGTGACCAGGCGAGGCAGCCCCAGCATTTT
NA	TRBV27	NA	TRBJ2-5	CASSFVGQETQYF	TGTGCCAGCAGTTTTGTGGGGCAAGAGACCCAGTACTTC
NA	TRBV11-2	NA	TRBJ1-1	CASSMTQSGTEAFF	TGTGCCAGCAGCATGACACAATCAGGTACTGAAGCTTTCTTT
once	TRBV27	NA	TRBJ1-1	CASSLVGGGNTEAFF	TGTGCCAGCAGTTTAGTGGGGGGGGGAAACACTGAAGCTTTCTTT
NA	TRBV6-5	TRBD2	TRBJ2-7	CASTPGGGMLEQYF	TGTGCCAGCACCCCCGGCGGGGGGATGCTCGAGCAGTACTTC
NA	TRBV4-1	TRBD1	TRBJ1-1	CASSQTGTGGAFF	TGCGCCAGCAGCCAAACCGGGACAGGGGGAGCTTTCTTT
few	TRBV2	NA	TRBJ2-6	CASSEGWLDSGANVLTF	TGTGCCAGCAGTGAAGGCTGGCTCGACTCTGGGGCCAACGTCCTGACTTTC
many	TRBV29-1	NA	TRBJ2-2	CSVAYGAGELFF	TGCAGCGTCGCATATGGCGCCGGGGAGCTGTTTTTT
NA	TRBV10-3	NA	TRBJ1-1	CAISDGPDTEAFF	TGTGCCATCAGCGATGGACCGGACACTGAAGCTTTCTTT
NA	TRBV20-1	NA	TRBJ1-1	CSAIIAEAFF	TGCAGTGCAATAATCGCTGAAGCTTTCTTT
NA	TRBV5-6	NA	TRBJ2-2	CASSLGWGMTGELFF	TGTGCCAGCAGCTTGGGATGGGGAATGACCGGGGAGCTGTTTTTT
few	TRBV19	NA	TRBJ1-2	CASSMRHGYVSYGYTF	TGTGCCAGTAGTATGAGACACGGATACGTGAGCTATGGCTACACCTTC
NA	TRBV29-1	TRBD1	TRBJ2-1	CSVVGDRSSYNEQFF	TGCAGCGTTGTAGGGGACAGGAGCTCCTACAATGAGCAGTTCTTC
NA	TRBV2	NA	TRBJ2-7	CASSEAPEGNYEQYF	TGTGCCAGCAGTGAAGCGCCGGAGGGGAACTACGAGCAGTACTTC
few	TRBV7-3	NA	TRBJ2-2	CASSDRAGELFF	TGTGCCAGCAGCGATAGGGCCGGGGAGCTGTTTTTT
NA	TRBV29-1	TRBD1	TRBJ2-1	CSAGTGLRNEQFF	TGCAGCGCCGGGACAGGGTTACGCAATGAGCAGTTCTTC
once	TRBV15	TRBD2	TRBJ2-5	CATSGGLAVQETQYF	TGTGCCACCAGCGGGGGACTAGCGGTTCAAGAGACCCAGTACTTC
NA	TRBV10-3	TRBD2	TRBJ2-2	CAISDHLAGGDTGELFF	TGTGCCATCAGTGACCATCTAGCGGGGGGTGACACCGGGGAGCTGTTTTTT
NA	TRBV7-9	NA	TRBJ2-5	CASTQNRAQGLETQYF	TGTGCCAGCACCCAAAACCGCGCACAGGGCCTAGAGACCCAGTACTTC
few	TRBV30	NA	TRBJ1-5	CAWSVGEGPQHF	TGTGCCTGGAGTGTTGGGGAGGGGCCCCAGCATTTT
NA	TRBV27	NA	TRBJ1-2	CASSGYYGYTF	TGTGCCAGCAGTGGGTACTATGGCTACACCTTC
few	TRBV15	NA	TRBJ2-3	CATSSPPRTDTQYF	TGTGCCACCAGCAGCCCACCACGCACAGATACGCAGTATTTT
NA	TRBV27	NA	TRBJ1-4	CASSLSTASNEKLFF	TGTGCCAGCAGTTTATCCACAGCCTCTAATGAAAAACTGTTTTTT
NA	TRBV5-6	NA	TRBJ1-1	CASSFGEKTEAFF	TGTGCCAGCAGCTTCGGGGAGAAAACTGAAGCTTTCTTT
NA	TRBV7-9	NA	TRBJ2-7	CASSLSGEVEQYF	TGTGCCAGCAGCCTCTCTGGGGAGGTCGAGCAGTACTTC
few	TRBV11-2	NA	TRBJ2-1	CASSLEAEDEFF	TGTGCCAGCAGCTTAGAGGCGGAGGACGAGTTCTTC
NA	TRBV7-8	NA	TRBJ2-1	CASSLASQGSSYNEQFF	TGTGCCAGCAGCTTAGCGTCTCAGGGAAGCTCCTACAATGAGCAGTTCTTC
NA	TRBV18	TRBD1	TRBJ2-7	CASSPKIPGVRQGTYEQYF	TGTGCCAGCTCACCGAAGATCCCTGGGGTCCGACAGGGCACCTACGAGCAGTACTTC
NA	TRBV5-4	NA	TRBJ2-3	CASSQPPDTQYF	TGTGCCAGCAGCCAACCGCCAGATACGCAGTATTTT
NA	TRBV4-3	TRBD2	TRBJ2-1	CASSPRAGTSYNEQFF	TGCGCCAGCAGCCCCCGAGCGGGGACCTCCTACAATGAGCAGTTCTTC
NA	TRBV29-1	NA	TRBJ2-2	CSVGDTNTGELFF	TGCAGCGTCGGAGATACGAACACCGGGGAGCTGTTTTTT
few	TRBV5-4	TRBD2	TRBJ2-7	CASSLLAGGPIEQYF	TGTGCCAGCAGCTTACTAGCGGGGGGCCCCATCGAGCAGTACTTC
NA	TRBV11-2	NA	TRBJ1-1	CASSSTGTYTEAFF	TGTGCCAGCAGTTCGACAGGTACCTACACTGAAGCTTTCTTT
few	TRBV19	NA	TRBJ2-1	CASSPPWTVSYNEQFF	TGTGCCAGTAGTCCTCCGTGGACTGTCTCCTACAATGAGCAGTTCTTC
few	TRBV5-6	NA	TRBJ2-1	CASSTQPGENEQFF	TGTGCCAGCAGCACACAACCTGGGGAGAATGAGCAGTTCTTC
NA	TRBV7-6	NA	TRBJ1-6	CASSLVAANSPLHF	TGTGCCAGCAGCTTAGTCGCGGCCAACTCACCCCTCCACTTT
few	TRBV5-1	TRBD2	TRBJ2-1	CASSLAILAGGSLEQFF	TGCGCCAGCAGCTTGGCTATCCTAGCGGGGGGGAGTTTGGAGCAGTTCTTC
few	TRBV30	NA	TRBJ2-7	CAWSWVGSEQYF	TGTGCCTGGAGTTGGGTGGGAAGTGAGCAGTACTTC